This T cell receptor beta chain was recovered during a study of shared clonotypes between healthy human individuals. This clone was seen more than once but under ten times. Its antigen remains unknown. The germline V and J ends were trimmed by 9 bases and 0 bases, with 9 bases remaining between them. The germline V gene encodes CDR1 MDHEN and CDR2 SYDVKM. The CDR3 loop spans 14 amino acids. Measured with immunoSEQ multiplex PCR; TCRdb has only the in-frame clones, and not every one. The table has about 560,000 clones, roughly 72% seen once; the top ten hold approximately 12%. Study-wide findings and caveats: The study drew on few donors, limiting represented genetic and exposure-history diversity.

The TCR originated in a woman in her forties in good health. Some clones in this sample may be carry-over from other donors' samples. The specimen sequenced was PBMCs. The chain is built from TRBV28 and TRBJ2-6; D perhaps matches TRBD2 (5 bases). The chain's CDR3 is CASRGLSGANVLTF. DNA for the CDR3: TGTGCCAGTCGAGGGCTCTCTGGGGCCAACGTCCTGACTTTC.